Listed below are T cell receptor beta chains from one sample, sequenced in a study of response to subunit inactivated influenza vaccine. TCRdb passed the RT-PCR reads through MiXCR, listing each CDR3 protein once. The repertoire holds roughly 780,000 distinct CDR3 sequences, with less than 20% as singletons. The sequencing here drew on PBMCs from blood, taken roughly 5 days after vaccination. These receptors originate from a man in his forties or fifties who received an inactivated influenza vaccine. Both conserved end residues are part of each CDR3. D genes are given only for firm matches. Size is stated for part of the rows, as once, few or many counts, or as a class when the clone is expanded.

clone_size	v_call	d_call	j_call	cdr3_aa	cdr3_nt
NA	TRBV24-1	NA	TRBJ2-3	CATSGRSADTQYF	TGTGCCACCAGTGGCAGGTCAGCAGATACGCAGTATTTT
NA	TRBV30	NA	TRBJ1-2	CAWSVSYGYTF	TGTGCCTGGAGTGTAAGCTATGGCTACACCTTC
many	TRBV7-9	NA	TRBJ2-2	CASSLGGHFTGELFF	TGTGCCAGCAGCTTGGGGGGACACTTCACCGGGGAGCTGTTTTTT
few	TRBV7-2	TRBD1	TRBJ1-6	CASSLLGQGGKNSPLHF	TGTGCCAGCAGCTTACTCGGACAGGGTGGAAAGAATTCACCCCTCCACTTT
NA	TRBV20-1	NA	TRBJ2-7	CSARGLQAAASEQYF	TGCAGTGCTAGGGGCTTACAGGCTGCTGCCAGCGAGCAGTACTTC
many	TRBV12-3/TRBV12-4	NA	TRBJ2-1	CASRYSAGPNEQFF	TGTGCCAGCCGCTACTCGGCGGGCCCCAATGAGCAGTTCTTC
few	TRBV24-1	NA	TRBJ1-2	CATSAGTYGYTF	TGTGCCACCAGTGCAGGGACCTATGGCTACACCTTC
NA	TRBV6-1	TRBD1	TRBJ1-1	CASSRDRGPIRDTEAFF	TGTGCCAGCAGCCGGGACAGGGGGCCAATCCGGGACACTGAAGCTTTCTTT
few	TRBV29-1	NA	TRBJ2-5	CSVDRETQYF	TGCAGCGTTGACAGGGAGACCCAGTACTTC
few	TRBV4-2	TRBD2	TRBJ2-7	CASSQGAGARSYEQYF	TGTGCCAGCAGCCAAGGGGCGGGAGCCCGCTCCTACGAGCAGTACTTC
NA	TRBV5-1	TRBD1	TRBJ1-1	CASSLDPGTGQYTEAFF	TGCGCCAGCAGCTTGGACCCCGGGACAGGGCAATACACTGAAGCTTTCTTT
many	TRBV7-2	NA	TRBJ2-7	CASSPRLGPYEQYF	TGTGCCAGCAGCCCCCGATTGGGGCCCTACGAGCAGTACTTC
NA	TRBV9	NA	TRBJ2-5	CASSVEAHQETQYF	TGTGCCAGCAGCGTAGAGGCCCACCAAGAGACCCAGTACTTC
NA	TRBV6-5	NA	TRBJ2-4	CARKIGDF	TGTGCCAGAAAAATAGGGGACTTC
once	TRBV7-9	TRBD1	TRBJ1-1	CASLGSGQTNTEAFF	TGTGCCAGCCTGGGATCGGGACAGACGAACACTGAAGCTTTCTTT
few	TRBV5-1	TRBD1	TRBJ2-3	CASSLAGTGVTDTQYF	TGCGCCAGCAGCTTGGCCGGGACAGGGGTCACAGATACGCAGTATTTT
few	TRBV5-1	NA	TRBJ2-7	CASSLLRGTQGEQYF	TGCGCCAGCAGCCTTCTCAGGGGGACTCAGGGTGAGCAGTACTTC
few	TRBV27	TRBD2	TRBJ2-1	CASSVRLAPYNEQFF	TGTGCCAGCAGTGTTCGACTAGCCCCCTACAATGAGCAGTTCTTC
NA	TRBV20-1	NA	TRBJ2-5	CSADRDRVSTQYF	TGCAGTGCCGACCGGGACCGCGTGTCGACCCAGTACTTC
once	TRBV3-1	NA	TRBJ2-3	CASSPTYADTQYF	TGTGCCAGCAGCCCCACCTACGCAGATACGCAGTATTTT
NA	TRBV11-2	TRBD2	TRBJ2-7	CASSQTSGTTYEQYF	TGTGCCAGCAGCCAGACTAGCGGGACTACCTACGAGCAGTACTTC
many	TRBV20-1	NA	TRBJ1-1	CSAPPGAGTEAFF	TGCAGTGCGCCCCCCGGGGCTGGTACTGAAGCTTTCTTT
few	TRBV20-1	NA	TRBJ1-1	CSASQGAEAFF	TGCAGTGCTAGTCAGGGCGCTGAAGCTTTCTTT
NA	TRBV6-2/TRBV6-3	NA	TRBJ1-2	CASRTTGSYGYTF	TGTGCCAGCAGGACGACAGGCTCCTATGGCTACACCTTC
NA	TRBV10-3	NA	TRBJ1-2	CAISVGEYGYTF	TGTGCCATCAGTGTGGGTGAATATGGCTACACCTTC
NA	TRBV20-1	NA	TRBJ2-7	CSARVWQGGYEQYF	TGCAGTGCTAGAGTCTGGCAGGGTGGCTACGAGCAGTACTTC
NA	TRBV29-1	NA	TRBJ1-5	CSVVTADPNQPQHF	TGCAGCGTCGTGACAGCCGATCCCAATCAGCCCCAGCATTTT
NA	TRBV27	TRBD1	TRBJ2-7	CASRGQGAVEQYF	TGTGCCAGCAGAGGACAGGGGGCGGTCGAGCAGTACTTC
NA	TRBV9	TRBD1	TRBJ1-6	CASSETGGNSPLHF	TGTGCCAGCAGCGAGACAGGGGGTAATTCACCCCTCCACTTT
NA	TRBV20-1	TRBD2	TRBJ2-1	CSARGGLAGWQFF	TGCAGTGCTAGAGGGGGACTAGCGGGATGGCAGTTCTTC
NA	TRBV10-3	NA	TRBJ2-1	CAISERIGGNEQFF	TGTGCCATCAGTGAGAGGATTGGGGGCAATGAGCAGTTCTTC
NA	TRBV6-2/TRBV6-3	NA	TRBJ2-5	CASSRVREETQYF	TGTGCCAGCAGTCGTGTACGGGAGGAGACCCAGTACTTC
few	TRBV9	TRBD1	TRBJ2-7	CASSVAWGQTYEQYF	TGTGCCAGCAGCGTAGCGTGGGGACAGACCTACGAGCAGTACTTC
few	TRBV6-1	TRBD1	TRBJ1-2	CASSEGIRQGLYGYTF	TGTGCCAGCAGTGAAGGAATAAGACAGGGACTCTATGGCTACACCTTC
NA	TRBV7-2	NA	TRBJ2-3	CASSITGQGTDTQYF	TGTGCCAGCAGCATTACAGGGCAGGGCACAGATACGCAGTATTTT
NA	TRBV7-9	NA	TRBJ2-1	CASSFFAGYNEQFF	TGTGCCAGCAGCTTTTTTGCGGGGTACAATGAGCAGTTCTTC
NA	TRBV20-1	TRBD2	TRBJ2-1	CSAETSGRVYNEQFF	TGCAGTGCTGAGACAAGCGGGAGGGTCTACAATGAGCAGTTCTTC
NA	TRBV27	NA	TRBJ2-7	CASGPLARMEQYF	TGTGCCAGCGGCCCACTGGCCCGTATGGAGCAGTACTTC
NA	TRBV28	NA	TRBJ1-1	CASTKGGQRNTEAFF	TGTGCCAGCACAAAGGGGGGGCAGAGGAACACTGAAGCTTTCTTT
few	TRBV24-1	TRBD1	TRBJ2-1	CATSDRPGQGYKGEQFF	TGTGCCACCAGTGACCGACCGGGACAGGGATACAAGGGTGAGCAGTTCTTC
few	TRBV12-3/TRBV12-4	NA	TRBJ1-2	CASSSPGQGLYGYTF	TGTGCCAGCAGTTCCCCGGGGCAGGGCCTCTATGGCTACACCTTC
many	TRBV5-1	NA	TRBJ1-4	CASSLQGANEKLFF	TGCGCCAGCAGCTTACAGGGAGCTAATGAAAAACTGTTTTTT
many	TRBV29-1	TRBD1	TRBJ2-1	CSVRDRGQNEQFF	TGCAGCGTTCGGGACAGGGGGCAAAATGAGCAGTTCTTC
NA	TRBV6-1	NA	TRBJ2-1	CASSPSSGLGNEQFF	TGTGCCAGCAGTCCCTCTTCGGGGCTCGGGAATGAGCAGTTCTTC
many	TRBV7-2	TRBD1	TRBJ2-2	CASSFDRGYTGELFF	TGTGCCAGCAGCTTCGACAGGGGTTACACCGGGGAGCTGTTTTTT
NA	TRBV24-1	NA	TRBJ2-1	CATSDPTPGESYNEQFF	TGTGCCACCAGTGATCCGACCCCCGGGGAGAGCTACAATGAGCAGTTCTTC
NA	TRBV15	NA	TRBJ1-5	CATSRKTGTLYSNQPQHF	TGTGCCACCAGCAGAAAGACCGGGACTCTGTATAGCAATCAGCCCCAGCATTTT
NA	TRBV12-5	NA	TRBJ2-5	CASGLGLQETQYF	TGTGCTAGTGGTTTAGGTCTGCAAGAGACCCAGTACTTC
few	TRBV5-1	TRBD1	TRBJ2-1	CASRRGQGWSSGTSANEQFF	TGCGCCAGCAGAAGAGGACAGGGGTGGTCTAGCGGCACTTCGGCTAATGAGCAGTTCTTC
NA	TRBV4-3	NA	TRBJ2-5	CASSQVRRPETQYF	TGCGCCAGCAGCCAAGTGAGGCGGCCAGAGACCCAGTACTTC
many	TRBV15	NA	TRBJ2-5	CATSRDPGDLETQYF	TGTGCCACCAGCAGAGATCCGGGGGACCTAGAGACCCAGTACTTC
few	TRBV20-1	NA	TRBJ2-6	CSASGGYGANVLTF	TGCAGTGCTAGTGGGGGGTACGGGGCCAACGTCCTGACTTTC
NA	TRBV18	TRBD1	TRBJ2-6	CASSPGQGADFSSGANVLTF	TGTGCCAGCTCACCAGGACAGGGTGCAGACTTCAGCTCTGGGGCCAACGTCCTGACTTTC
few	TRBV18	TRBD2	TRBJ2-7	CASSPAGLAGEQYF	TGTGCCAGCTCACCCGCGGGACTAGCGGGCGAGCAGTACTTC
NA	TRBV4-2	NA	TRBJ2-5	CASSQDPRSKETQYF	TGTGCCAGCAGCCAAGATCCCCGGTCCAAAGAGACCCAGTACTTC
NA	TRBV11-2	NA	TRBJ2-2	CASSSEYFGELFF	TGTGCCAGCAGCTCCGAGTATTTCGGGGAGCTGTTTTTT
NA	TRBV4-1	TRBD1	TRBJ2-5	CASSHRLTGLQETQYF	TGCGCCAGCAGCCACCGGTTGACAGGGCTCCAAGAGACCCAGTACTTC